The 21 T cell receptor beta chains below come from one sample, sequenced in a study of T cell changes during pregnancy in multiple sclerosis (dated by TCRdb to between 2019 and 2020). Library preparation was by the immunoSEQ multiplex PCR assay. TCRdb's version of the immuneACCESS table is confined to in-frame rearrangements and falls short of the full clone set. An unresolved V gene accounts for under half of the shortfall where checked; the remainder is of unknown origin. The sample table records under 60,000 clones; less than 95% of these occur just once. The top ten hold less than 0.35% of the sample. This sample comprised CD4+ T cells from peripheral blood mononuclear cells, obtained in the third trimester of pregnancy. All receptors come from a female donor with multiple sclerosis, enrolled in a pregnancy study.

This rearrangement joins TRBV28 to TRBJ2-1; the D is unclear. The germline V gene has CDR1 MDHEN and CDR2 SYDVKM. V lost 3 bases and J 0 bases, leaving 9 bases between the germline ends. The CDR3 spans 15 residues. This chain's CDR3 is CASSFYSGSYNEQFF. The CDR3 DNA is TGTGCCAGCAGTTTCTACTCGGGCTCCTACAATGAGCAGTTCTTC.

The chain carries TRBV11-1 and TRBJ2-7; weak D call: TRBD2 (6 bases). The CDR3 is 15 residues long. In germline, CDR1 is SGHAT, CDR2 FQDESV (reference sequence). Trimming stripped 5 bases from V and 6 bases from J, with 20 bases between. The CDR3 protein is CASSTGLNQPLEQYF. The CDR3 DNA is TGTGCCAGCAGCACGGGACTGAACCAACCTCTCGAGCAGTACTTC.

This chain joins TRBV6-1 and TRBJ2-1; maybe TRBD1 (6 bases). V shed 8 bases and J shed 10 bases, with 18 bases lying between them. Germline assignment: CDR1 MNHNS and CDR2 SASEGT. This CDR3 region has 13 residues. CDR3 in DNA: TGTGCCAGCCAAACCCTCGACAGGTCCGAGCAGTTCTTC. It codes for CASQTLDRSEQFF.

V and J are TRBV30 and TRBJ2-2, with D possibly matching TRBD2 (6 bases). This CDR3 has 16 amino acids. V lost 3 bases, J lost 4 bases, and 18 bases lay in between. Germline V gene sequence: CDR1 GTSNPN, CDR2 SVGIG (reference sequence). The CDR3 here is CAWRPLGQGGTGELFF. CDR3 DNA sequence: TGTGCCTGGAGACCACTCGGCCAGGGAGGCACCGGGGAGCTGTTTTTT.

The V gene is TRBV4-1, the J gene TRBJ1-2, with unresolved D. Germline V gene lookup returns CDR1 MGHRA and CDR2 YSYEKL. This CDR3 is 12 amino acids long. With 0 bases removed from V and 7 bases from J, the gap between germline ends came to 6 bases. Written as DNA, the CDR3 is TGCGCCAGCAGCCAAGATATCAGTGGCTACACCTTC. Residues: CASSQDISGYTF.

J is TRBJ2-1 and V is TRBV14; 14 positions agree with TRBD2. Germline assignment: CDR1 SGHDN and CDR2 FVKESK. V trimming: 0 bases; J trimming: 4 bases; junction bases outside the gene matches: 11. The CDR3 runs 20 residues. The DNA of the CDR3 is TGTGCCAGCAGCCAAGAAACGGGACTAGCGGGAGTCAGTGGATACAATGAGCAGTTCTTC. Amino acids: CASSQETGLAGVSGYNEQFF.

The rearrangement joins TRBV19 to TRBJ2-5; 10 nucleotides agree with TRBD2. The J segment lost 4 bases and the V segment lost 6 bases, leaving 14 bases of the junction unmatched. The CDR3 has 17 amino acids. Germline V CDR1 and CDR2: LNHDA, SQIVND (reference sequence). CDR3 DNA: TGTGCCAGTAGCAAAACTTCAGCGGGGGGGTCGGGAGAGACCCAGTACTTC. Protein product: CASSKTSAGGSGETQYF. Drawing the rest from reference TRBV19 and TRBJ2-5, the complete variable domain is DGGITQSPKYLFRKEGQNVTLSCEQNLNHDAMYWYRQDPGQGLRLIYYSQIVNDFQKGDIAEGYSVSREKKESFPLTVTSAQKNPTAFYLCASSKTSAGGSGETQYFGPGTRLLVL.

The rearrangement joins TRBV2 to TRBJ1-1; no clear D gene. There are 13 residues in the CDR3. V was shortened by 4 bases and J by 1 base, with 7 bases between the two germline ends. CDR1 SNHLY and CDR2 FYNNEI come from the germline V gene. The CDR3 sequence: CASSVEGNTEAFF. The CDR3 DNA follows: TGTGCCAGCAGTGTAGAGGGGAACACTGAAGCTTTCTTT.

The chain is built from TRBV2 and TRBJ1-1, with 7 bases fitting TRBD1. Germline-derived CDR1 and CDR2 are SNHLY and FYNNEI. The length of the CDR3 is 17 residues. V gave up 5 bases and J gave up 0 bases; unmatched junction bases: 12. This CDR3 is CASSRQGKDNMNTEAFF. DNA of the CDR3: TGTGCCAGCAGTAGACAGGGAAAAGATAACATGAACACTGAAGCTTTCTTT.

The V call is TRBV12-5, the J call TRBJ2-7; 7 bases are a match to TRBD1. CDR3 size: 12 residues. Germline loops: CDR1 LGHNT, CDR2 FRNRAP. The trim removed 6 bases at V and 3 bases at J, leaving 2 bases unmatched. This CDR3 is CASGRDSYEQYF. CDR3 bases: TGTGCTAGTGGCCGGGACAGCTACGAGCAGTACTTC.

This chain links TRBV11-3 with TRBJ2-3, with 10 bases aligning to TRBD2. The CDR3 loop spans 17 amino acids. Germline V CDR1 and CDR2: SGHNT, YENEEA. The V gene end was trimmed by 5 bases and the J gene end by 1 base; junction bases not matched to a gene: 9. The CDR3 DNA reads TGTGCCAGCAGCCGCCCGTCTAGCGGGAGAGGCACAGATACGCAGTATTTT. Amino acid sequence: CASSRPSSGRGTDTQYF.

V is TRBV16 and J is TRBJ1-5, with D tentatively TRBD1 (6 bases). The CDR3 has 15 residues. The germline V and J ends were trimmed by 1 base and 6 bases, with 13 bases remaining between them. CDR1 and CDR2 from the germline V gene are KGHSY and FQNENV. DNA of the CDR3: TGTGCCAGCAGCCAATTGCTGGGAGGGGGTCAGCCCCAGCATTTT. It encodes CASSQLLGGGQPQHF.

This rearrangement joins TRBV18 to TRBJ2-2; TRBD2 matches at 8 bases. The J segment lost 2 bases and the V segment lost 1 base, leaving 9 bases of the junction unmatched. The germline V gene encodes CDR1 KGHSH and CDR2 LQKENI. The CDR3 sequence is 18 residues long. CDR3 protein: CASSPLTRGGTNTGELFF. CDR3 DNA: TGTGCCAGCTCACCACTCACCCGCGGGGGGACTAACACCGGGGAGCTGTTTTTT.

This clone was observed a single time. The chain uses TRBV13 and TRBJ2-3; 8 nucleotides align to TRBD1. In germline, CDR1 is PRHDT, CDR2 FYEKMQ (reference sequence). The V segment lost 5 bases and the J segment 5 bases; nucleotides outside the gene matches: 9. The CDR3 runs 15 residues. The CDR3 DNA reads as TGTGCCAGCAGCCGATGGACAGGGAGAGGAGATACGCAGTATTTT. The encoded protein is CASSRWTGRGDTQYF.

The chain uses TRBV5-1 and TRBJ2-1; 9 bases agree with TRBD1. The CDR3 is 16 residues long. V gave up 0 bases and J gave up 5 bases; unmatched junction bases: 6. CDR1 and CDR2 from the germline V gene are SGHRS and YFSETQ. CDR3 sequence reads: CASSLVTGGRHNEQFF. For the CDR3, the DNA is TGCGCCAGCAGCTTGGTGACAGGGGGTCGACACAATGAGCAGTTCTTC. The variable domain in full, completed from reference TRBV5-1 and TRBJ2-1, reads KAGVTQTPRYLIKTRGQQVTLSCSPISGHRSVSWYQQTPGQGLQFLFEYFSETQRNKGNFPGRFSGRQFSNSRSEMNVSTLELGDSALYLCASSLVTGGRHNEQFFGPGTRLTVL.

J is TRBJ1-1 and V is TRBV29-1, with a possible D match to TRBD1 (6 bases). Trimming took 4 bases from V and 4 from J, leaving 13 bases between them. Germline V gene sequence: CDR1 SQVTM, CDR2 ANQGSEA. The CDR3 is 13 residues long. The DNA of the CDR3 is TGCAGCGTTGTAAGGGGGATTAGCACTGAAGCTTTCTTT. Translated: CSVVRGISTEAFF.

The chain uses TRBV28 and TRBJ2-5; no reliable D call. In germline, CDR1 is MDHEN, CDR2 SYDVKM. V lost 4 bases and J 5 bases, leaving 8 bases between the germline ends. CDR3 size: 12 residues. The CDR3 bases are TGTGCCAGCAGTTCCTCCCGGGAGACCCAGTACTTC. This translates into CASSSSRETQYF.

DNA for the CDR3: TGTGCCAGCAGTGAAACGCGCGGGGGGGAGCGGGAGCAGTTCTTC. It encodes CASSETRGGEREQFF. The chain combines TRBV2 with TRBJ2-1, with 9 positions matching TRBD2. Germline lookup yields CDR1 SNHLY and CDR2 FYNNEI. V lost 2 bases to trimming and J lost 10 bases; unmatched junction nucleotides: 9. This CDR3 comprises 15 residues.

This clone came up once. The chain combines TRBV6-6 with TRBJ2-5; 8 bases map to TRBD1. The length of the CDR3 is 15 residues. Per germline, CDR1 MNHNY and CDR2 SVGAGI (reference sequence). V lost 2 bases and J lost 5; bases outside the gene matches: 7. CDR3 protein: CASSYPTGVEETQYF. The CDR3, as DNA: TGTGCCAGCAGTTACCCGACAGGGGTTGAGGAGACCCAGTACTTC.

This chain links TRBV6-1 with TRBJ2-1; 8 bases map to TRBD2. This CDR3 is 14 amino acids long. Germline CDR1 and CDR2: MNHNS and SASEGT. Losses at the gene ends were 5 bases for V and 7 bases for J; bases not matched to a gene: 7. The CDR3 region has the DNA TGTGCCAGCAGTCGGGGACTAGTTAGGAATGAGCAGTTCTTC. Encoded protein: CASSRGLVRNEQFF.

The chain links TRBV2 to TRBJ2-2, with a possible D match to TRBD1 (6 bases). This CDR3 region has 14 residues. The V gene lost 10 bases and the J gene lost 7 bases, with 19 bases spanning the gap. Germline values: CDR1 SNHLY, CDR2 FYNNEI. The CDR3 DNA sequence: TGTGCCAACATTCCCCCGGGACATCACGGGGAGCTGTTTTTT. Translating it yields CANIPPGHHGELFF.